The text below deals with one T cell receptor (beta chain). The antigen it binds to is not known. Because the CDR3 is missing its conserved closing phenylalanine or tryptophan, this is likely a read error. The DNA is left out, because the CDR3 cannot be placed on it with certainty; the CDR3 is given as TCRdb lists it. Library preparation employed the immunoSEQ multiplex PCR assay. A mixture of 60 forward primers for TCR Vbeta segments and 13 reverse primers for TCR Jbeta segments was used in the multiplex PCR. The CDR3 region of rearranged TCR beta genes was amplified from genomic DNA by a multiplex PCR assay. The Illumina HiSeq System was used to sequence the amplified TCR beta libraries as 87-base-pair reads. The paper's processing steps were these. In a later analysis, 70 million to 95 million unique TCR beta chains were counted across the roughly 610 repertoires, and around 11 million of these chains were shared by at least two donors. To remove PCR and sequencing errors, raw reads were error-corrected and collapsed into unique sequences using a nearest-neighbor algorithm that merged closely related sequences. V, D and J gene segments were assigned by aligning CDR3 sequences to IMGT reference sequences. For a sequence to be retained, at least a six-nucleotide match to both a V gene segment and a J gene segment was required. A rearrangement was called productive if the CDR3 had no stop codons and remained in frame with V and J, and every other rearrangement was called non-productive. Following IMGT convention, CDR3 was defined as the stretch from the second conserved V-encoded cysteine to the conserved J-encoded phenylalanine. The earlier analysis of about 620 of the donors excluded sequences that lacked an unambiguous match to a single V gene segment. An earlier analysis of a few hundred of the donors called V segments functional above 56.7% productive rearrangements and segregating when the between-donor standard deviation exceeded 5%. A statistical classification framework was built to diagnose cytomegalovirus status from the catalog of TCR beta chain sequences. In a later analysis, TCR nucleotide sequences were compared against IMGT/GENE-DB human TR gene sequences so that V and J genes could be assigned. The TCRdist pipeline was used in a later analysis to assign CDR3 sequences and most-parsimonious VDJ recombination scenarios. In a later analysis, each TCR beta chain was defined by its CDR3 amino acid sequence together with its V-gene family, and reads lacking a unique V-gene family were excluded. A later analysis removed 592 highly shared, low-generation-probability nucleotide sequences to deal with suspected cross-contamination and a sequencing artifact. A later analysis calculated a clonal expansion index for each public chain from normalized within-repertoire ranks of inferred template counts. In a later analysis, generation probabilities were computed using a VDJ recombination model fitted to out-of-frame rearrangements, and the results were checked against IGoR. In a later analysis, hypergeometric tests were used to score TCR-TCR, TCR-HLA and TCR-CMV co-occurrence, with a repertoire-size bias correction applied to TCR pairs. To estimate false discovery rates, a later analysis permuted the HLA or CMV assignments 20 times. A later analysis grouped co-occurring TCRs with DBSCAN, adding TCRdist sequence similarity when clustering within HLA-allele-positive subsets. For co-occurrence clustering, repertoires with fewer than 30,000 or more than 120,000 public chains were excluded, along with roughly 5 repertoires with anomalous nucleotide sharing. Imported from immuneACCESS, the table was reduced by TCRdb to in-frame sequences with V and J called. These copies leave out some clones; in studies compared against another copy, an unresolved V gene accounts for under half, and the cause of the remainder is not known. V and J calls plus clone size are reproduced from that table; the DNA served to infer D and trimming. The sample table holds about 150,000 clones, of which about 80% were seen once. The ten largest clones capture 6% to 7.5% of the sample.

Taken from the germline V gene (reference sequence), the CDR1 and CDR2 loops are SGHKS and YYEKEE. With termini counted, the CDR3 has 13 amino acids. The cohort comprised fewer than 700 healthy bone marrow donors. Cohort members were all nominally healthy when sampled, although unrecorded immune exposures were likely present. The donor tested CMV seropositive and was one of the 289 seropositive cohort members. Each donor provided a peripheral blood sample, and peripheral blood mononuclear cells were used for TCR beta sequencing. The Qiagen DNeasy Blood Extraction Kit was used to extract genomic DNA from the blood cell samples. The data are from a study of cytomegalovirus exposure and HLA in healthy donors (dated by TCRdb to the late 2010s). For the wider study: In an earlier analysis of some 610 of the donors, 276 Gb of sequence data and just under 120 million unique TCR beta sequences from some 170 million T cells were reported. An early release covering 500 to 750 HLA-typed donors comprised about 300 gigabases of sequencing data and tens of millions of unique TCR sequences. Of the roughly 420 genotyped donors, roughly 76% were placed in the genetic ancestry cluster associated with self-reported Caucasian donors. The study aimed to test whether signatures of past pathogen exposure could be identified by cataloging public T cell receptors. The study profiled the T cell repertoires of approximately 700 subjects by immunosequencing and related them to cytomegalovirus serostatus. Besides the first cohort of roughly 700 subjects, a separate validation cohort made up of 120 different subjects was used. The study combined high-throughput TCR immunosequencing, statistical association of individual TCRs with disease status, and machine learning to predict cytomegalovirus infection status. To study patterns of TCR occurrence, a later analysis re-analyzed previously published TCR beta repertoires from around 670 donors and added high-resolution HLA genotyping. Rather than using new phenotypic data, the later analysis identified candidate immune exposures from TCR beta sequences and from how often those sequences occurred across donors. An earlier analysis of 587 of the donors used high-throughput TCR beta sequencing to judge whether each TCR beta V gene segment behaved as functional or pseudogenic. Alongside the repertoire data, information on donor age, sex, ethnicity and CMV serostatus was compiled. A later genetic analysis used genome-wide SNP genotypes for 398 of the 666 donors, treating that subset as a discovery cohort. Every discovery cohort repertoire had been produced on one sequencing platform. HLA typing covered class I and class II loci at four-digit resolution. The number of donors typed differed by locus, with about 629-630 for A, B, C, DRB1 and DQB1, 522 for DQA1, about 610 for DPA1, and around 450 for DPB1. Four or five DR-DQ haplotypes were treated as single units for association and clustering because of strong linkage in the cohort. Among approximately 370 genotyped donors of the cohort, an average of around 250,000 unique TCR beta nucleotide sequences was sequenced per donor, of which approximately 19% were non-productive.

Overall study outcomes, separate from this receptor: According to a later genetic analysis, donors in an Asian-associated ancestry cluster had fewer N-insertions in productive TCRs than the approximately 610-donor mean. Some IMGT-functional V segments, including TRBV6-2 and TRBV6-3, could not be distinguished by the 87-base-pair reads and were therefore excluded. Three of the identified cytomegalovirus-associated TCR beta chains were confirmed in vitro to be specific for cytomegalovirus antigens. Immune exposure information for the cohort was limited to CMV serostatus. In an earlier analysis of under 600 of the donors, most TCR beta V segments were observed in productive rearrangements about 87% or about 30% of the time, broadly matching IMGT annotations. The classifier was reported to diagnose cytomegalovirus status with high specificity and sensitivity in both the original cohort and the validation cohort. A further reported finding was that TCR beta sequences accurately predicted the HLA-A and HLA-B alleles for most subjects in the first cohort. Roughly uniform sequencing depth across donors was assumed in presence/absence analyses, although this assumption may not hold. In this cohort, only TCR beta chains were sequenced, and detectable features were limited by the absence of alpha or paired-chain data. In a later analysis, HLA-associated TCR beta chains showed more clonal expansion and lower generation probabilities than non-associated chains that were equally common. HLA typing was unavailable for some donors at each locus, so association tests used only the typed subset. The study listed 164 TCR beta chains as associated with cytomegalovirus. According to a later analysis, most CMV-associated TCR beta chains appeared to be HLA-restricted, and the HLA associations seemed to be driven largely by CMV exposure. Across donors, most TCR sequences were observed very rarely, whereas some public TCRs were present in many individuals. A cluster of highly shared sequence variants was judged likely to represent a technical artifact of the sequencing pipeline. Linkage disequilibrium might explain the correlated functional status among segregating V segments, but an unknown experimental factor could not be excluded. A later analysis reported that several top co-occurrence clusters appeared linked to parvovirus B19, influenza, CMV and Epstein-Barr virus. A later analysis associated about 17,000 TCR beta sequences with specific HLA alleles at a false discovery rate of 0.05. The authors suggested that the approach could potentially be generalized to other disease states and immunological phenotypes. In a later analysis, TCR association rates were found to vary across HLA loci, with the most associated TCRs seen for DRB1 alleles and the fewest for HLA-C alleles. When HLA alleles, especially DR and DQ, strongly co-occurred, attributing TCR associations to individual alleles was difficult. Because counts were too low, approximately 18 rarely observed V segments, including chromosome 9 orphons, were excluded from the earlier analysis of fewer than 650 of the donors. V-gene and J-gene trimming of TCR beta chains was associated with a missense DCLRE1C variant in a later genetic analysis, and the association was replicated in an independent cohort.

The sample was PBMCs. This sequence uses TRBV5-5 and TRBJ1-1. The source of this sequence is a man aged 25-40 years in good health and CMV-seropositive. The CDR3 corresponds to CASSLETGMRVFL.